This T cell receptor (beta chain) stems from a study of cytotoxic CD8 clonotypes in ibrutinib-treated CLL. Only in-frame clones appear in the TCRdb table, and some are missing; sequencing was by immunoSEQ multiplex PCR. This sample has 330,000 or so clones, with about 64% found just once. This CDR3 spans 13 amino acids. Germline V gene sequence: CDR1 MGHDK, CDR2 SYGVNS. V lost 5 bases, J lost 6 bases, and 3 bases stayed unmatched. The sequences come from PBMCs, collected after 36 months of ibrutinib treatment. This receptor was obtained from a human donor with chronic lymphocytic leukemia. The genes are TRBV25-1 and TRBJ2-1; 8 bases match TRBD1. The CDR3 nucleotides are TGTGCCAGCAGTCACAGGGGGGCCAATGAGCAGTTCTTC. Protein: CASSHRGANEQFF.